One and the same sample provided the 8 T cell receptor beta chains below, sequenced in a study of cytomegalovirus exposure and HLA in healthy donors. It was with 60 Vbeta and 13 Jbeta primers that the PCR ran. Data came from immunoSEQ multiplex PCR; TCRdb stores just in-frame clones and leaves some out. Of 120,000 to 150,000 clones listed, approximately 70% are singletons. Sequenced sample: PBMCs. These receptors all come from a human donor in good health.

The genes are TRBV7-9 and TRBJ2-7; perhaps TRBD1 as D (6 bases). Trimming pared 5 bases from V and 0 bases from J, leaving 14 bases between. Germline-derived CDR1 and CDR2 are SEHNR and FQNEAQ (reference sequence). The CDR3 is 15 residues long. This CDR3 reads CASSAMGDNSYEQYF. CDR3 coding DNA: TGTGCCAGCAGCGCGATGGGGGACAACTCCTACGAGCAGTACTTC.

The chain joins TRBV10-1 to TRBJ1-1; a weak D match, TRBD1 (6 bases). The V end lost 6 bases, the J end lost 1 base, and 9 bases lay between the germline ends. CDR1 WNHNN and CDR2 SYGVQD come from the germline V gene (reference sequence). The CDR3 consists of 13 residues. The CDR3: CASRDSENTEAFF. CDR3 sequence (DNA): TGCGCCAGCAGGGACAGCGAGAACACTGAAGCTTTCTTT.

This chain connects TRBV5-1 to TRBJ1-1; D gene ambiguous. CDR1 and CDR2 from the germline V gene are SGHRS and YFSETQ. Trimming cost V 2 bases and J 1 base, with 3 bases left between them. The CDR3 consists of 12 residues. The CDR3, as DNA: TGCGCCAGCAGCTTAGCGAACACTGAAGCTTTCTTT. It translates to CASSLANTEAFF.

This chain links TRBV2 with TRBJ2-5, with a weak D call TRBD1 (5 bases). The CDR3 is made up of 12 amino acids. CDR1 is SNHLY and CDR2 is FYNNEI in the germline V gene. V dropped 6 bases and J dropped 5 bases, with 10 bases sitting between them. CDR3 amino acids: CASSRARETQYF. CDR3 DNA sequence: TGTGCCAGCAGCAGGGCCCGGGAGACCCAGTACTTC.

In this sample, this clone turned up a few times. The genes are TRBV6-6 and TRBJ1-2; the D is unclear. Germline CDR1 is MNHNY and CDR2 is SVGAGI (reference sequence). The CDR3 consists of 14 residues. V gave up 7 bases and J gave up 0 bases, with 12 bases separating them. For the CDR3, the DNA is TGTGCCAGCACTCCAGAGCGGGCTAACTATGGCTACACCTTC. This gives the protein CASTPERANYGYTF.

The chain couples TRBV9 to TRBJ2-6, with D perhaps matching TRBD2 (6 bases). The germline V and J ends were trimmed by 7 bases and 3 bases, with 14 bases remaining between them. The CDR3 totals 15 residues. In germline, CDR1 is SGDLS, CDR2 YYNGEE. The CDR3 region is CASSQRRDGANVLTF. Here the CDR3 DNA reads TGTGCCAGCTCCCAGCGGAGGGATGGGGCCAACGTCCTGACTTTC.

CDR3 amino acids: CASSLGLAGFTGELFF. DNA of the CDR3: TGTGCCAGCAGCCTGGGACTAGCGGGCTTCACCGGGGAGCTGTTTTTT. The V and J genes are TRBV13 and TRBJ2-2, with TRBD2 matching over 12 bases. Germline trimming cut 5 bases from V and 4 bases from J; bases unmatched to any gene: 5. The CDR3 covers 16 residues. Germline values: CDR1 PRHDT, CDR2 FYEKMQ (reference sequence). Using reference TRBV13 and TRBJ2-2 for the parts outside the CDR3, the full variable domain is AAGVIQSPRHLIKEKRETATLKCYPIPRHDTVYWYQQGPGQDPQFLISFYEKMQSDKGSIPDRFSAQQFSDYHSELNMSSLELGDSALYFCASSLGLAGFTGELFFGEGSRLTVL.

This clone has only a few counts. The genes are TRBV29-1 and TRBJ2-7, with TRBD2 matching over 8 bases. The V segment lost 3 bases and the J segment 7 bases; nucleotides outside the gene matches: 11. Germline loops: CDR1 SQVTM, CDR2 ANQGSEA. There are 14 residues in the CDR3. CDR3 residues: CSVDVGAGAGEQYF. CDR3 coding DNA: TGCAGCGTTGATGTTGGAGCGGGAGCGGGGGAGCAGTACTTC.